This passage covers 11 T cell receptor beta chains from one sample sequenced in a study of post-analysis software for immune sequencing data (dated by TCRdb to between 2015 and 2016). The paper's findings and limits, for the study overall: Significantly higher frequencies in patients than in controls were found for five TRBV segments, including TRBV5-6, TRBV5-1 and TRBV20-1.

No antigen has been assigned to these receptors. Libraries were constructed by PCR. This sample was sequenced with an Illumina HiSeq 2500. To reduce PCR and sequencing biases, unique molecular identifiers were built into the TCR beta cDNA libraries. The raw public data were reprocessed by TCRdb itself: fastp quality trimming at Q25, MiXCR clonotype calling, in-frame beta chains only. Rows are combined by CDR3 protein, so each entry shows the most common genes and DNA. The sample records approximately 690,000 distinct CDR3 sequences, 55% to 60% of which are singletons. The ten most abundant clones make up 10% to 12% of the sample. The material sequenced was blood. These receptors were obtained from a girl between 2 and 10 years old with multiple sclerosis.

This clonotype was counted only a few times. The V gene is TRBV29-1, the J gene TRBJ2-5; TRBD1 matches at 8 bases. Unmatched junction bases numbered 6, after V lost 2 bases and J lost 4 bases. The CDR3 has 14 amino acids. CDR1 SQVTM and CDR2 ANQGSEA come from the germline V gene. DNA for the CDR3: TGCAGCGTTGAATCCAGGGGGCCTAGAGAGACCCAGTACTTC. Residues: CSVESRGPRETQYF.

The genes are TRBV2 and TRBJ2-1; D is possibly TRBD1 (6 bases). CDR1 and CDR2 (germline): SNHLY, FYNNEI. The V end lost 9 bases, the J end lost 8 bases, and 8 bases lay between the germline ends. The length of the CDR3 is 10 residues. In nucleotides, the CDR3 is TGTGCCAGGAACAGGGATGAGCAGTTCTTC. Translated, it gives CARNRDEQFF.

The chain couples TRBV20-1 to TRBJ2-3; no clear D gene. Germline CDR1 and CDR2: DFQATT and SNEGSKA (reference sequence). This CDR3 is built from 14 residues. V lost 1 base and J 1 base, leaving 9 bases between the germline ends. CDR3 sequence (DNA): TGCAGTGCTAGAGGGTCCCGGGGCACAGATACGCAGTATTTT. Its protein is CSARGSRGTDTQYF.

The rearrangement links TRBV29-1 to TRBJ2-1; 9 bases agree with TRBD1. The V gene's germline CDR1 is SQVTM and CDR2 ANQGSEA. The CDR3 runs 14 residues. After removal of 7 bases from V and 5 bases from J, the junction contained 9 bases not matched to a gene. The CDR3 loop reads CSAPDRGLHNEQFF. The CDR3 bases are TGCAGCGCTCCTGACAGGGGGTTACACAATGAGCAGTTCTTC.

This clonotype has a single count. The chain joins TRBV12-3 or TRBV12-4 to TRBJ2-1; TRBD2 is a possible D gene (5 bases). There are 11 residues in the CDR3. V lost 6 bases and J 9 bases, leaving 9 bases between the germline ends. The CDR3 bases are TGTGCCAGCAGAACTAGTTCTGAGCAGTTCTTC. This gives the protein CASRTSSEQFF.

The rearrangement uses TRBV7-2 and TRBJ2-5, with unresolved D. Germline-derived CDR1 and CDR2 are SGHTA and FQGNSA. Trimming took off 3 bases at V and 5 bases at J, with 13 bases between the two ends. The CDR3 is 14 amino acids. CDR3 coding DNA: TGTGCCAGCAGCTTTCAAGATGGTGCGGAGACCCAGTACTTC. Amino acid sequence: CASSFQDGAETQYF. The whole variable domain, filled in from reference TRBV7-2 and TRBJ2-5, reads GAGVSQSPSNKVTEKGKDVELRCDPISGHTALYWYRQSLGQGLEFLIYFQGNSAPDKSGLPSDRFSAERTGGSVSTLTIQRTQQEDSAVYLCASSFQDGAETQYFGPGTRLLVL.

V gene TRBV5-1 combines with J gene TRBJ2-5; no reliable D call. There are 12 residues in the CDR3. CDR1 is SGHRS and CDR2 is YFSETQ in the germline V gene. Trimming cost V 4 bases and J 11 bases, with 15 bases left between them. In nucleotides, the CDR3 is TGCGCCAGCAGCACCGAGGCGTTTCAACAGTACTTC. This translates into CASSTEAFQQYF.

The chain joins TRBV4-1 to TRBJ2-1; D gene uncertain. The ends were cut back, 4 bases at V and 9 bases at J, with 13 bases in the middle. This CDR3 spans 13 amino acids. In germline, CDR1 is MGHRA, CDR2 YSYEKL. The CDR3 is CASSLDPLGEQFF. CDR3 coding DNA: TGCGCCAGCAGCCTCGACCCCTTGGGTGAGCAGTTCTTC.

V and J are TRBV5-1 and TRBJ2-6; the match to TRBD1 covers 8 bases. V dropped 1 base and J dropped 0; count of bases not matched to a gene: 9. This CDR3 is 19 amino acids long. Germline V gene data show CDR1 as SGHRS and CDR2 as YFSETQ. The CDR3 is CASSLFIRTGISGANVLTF. The CDR3, as DNA: TGCGCCAGCAGCTTGTTTATCCGGACAGGGATCTCTGGGGCCAACGTCCTGACTTTC.

As concerns this clonotype: Relative to the germline gene, one junction end is altered; a read error may explain this. The chain employs TRBV7-2 and TRBJ2-1; 7 nucleotides line up with TRBD2. From germline, CDR1 is SGHTA and CDR2 FQGNSA. CDR3 length equals 16 residues. The CDR3 nucleotides read TGTGCCAGCAGCTTAAGCGGGGCCAGCTCCTACGATGAGCAGTTCTTC. Amino acid sequence: CASSLSGASSYDEQFF.

This clonotype was counted only a few times. The chain is built from TRBV6-1 and TRBJ2-5; tentatively, D is TRBD1 (5 bases). Germline V CDR1 and CDR2: MNHNS, SASEGT. Trimming shortened V by 3 bases and J by 4 bases, and 12 bases separated the two germline ends. The CDR3 covers 14 residues. CDR3 nucleotides: TGTGCCAGCAGTGAGATCACAAGGGGAGAGACCCAGTACTTC. This translates into CASSEITRGETQYF.